The next 4 T cell receptor beta chains were all read from a single sample in a study of Graves' ophthalmopathy and Graves' hyperthyroidism. TCR beta CDR3 regions were amplified from RNA transcripts. An opening RT-PCR round employed HTBI primers and preceded a second-round multiplex PCR. One entry per CDR3 protein results from TCRdb running MiXCR on the multiplex PCR reads. Here the sample spans 500,000 to 600,000 distinct CDR3 sequences, about 40% being singletons. Material for sequencing was peripheral blood or thyroid tissue (not recorded which). The receptors stem from an adult man with Graves' hyperthyroidism.

This clonotype was seen a few times. The chain couples TRBV7-8 to TRBJ2-7, with D unclear. The CDR3 sequence is 16 residues long. Deletions cut 1 base from V and 4 bases from J, with 17 bases between. CDR1 is SGHVS, CDR2 FQNEAQ, per germline. Here the CDR3 reads CASSLVVRTPAYEQYF. CDR3 bases: TGTGCCAGCAGCTTAGTTGTAAGGACGCCAGCTTACGAGCAGTACTTC.

This clonotype showed up many times. The chain has TRBV28 and TRBJ2-7; D tentatively reads TRBD1 or TRBD2 (5 bases each). The germline V gene encodes CDR1 MDHEN and CDR2 SYDVKM. The CDR3 totals 15 residues. V lost 4 bases to trimming and J lost 3 bases, with 16 bases between them. Here the CDR3 DNA reads TGTGCCAGCAGTTCAGCCGACAGTGAGGGCTACGAGCAGTACTTC. It yields the protein CASSSADSEGYEQYF.

This clonotype was seen at least ten times. The chain has TRBV7-9 and TRBJ1-1; D remains unclear. The CDR3 has 16 residues. CDR1 and CDR2 (germline): SEHNR, FQNEAQ (reference sequence). Trimming stripped 8 bases from V and 1 base from J, with 20 bases between. Here the CDR3 reads CASRGRIGRANTEAFF. CDR3 coding DNA: TGTGCCAGCCGAGGTAGGATTGGGAGGGCGAACACTGAAGCTTTCTTT.

This chain uses TRBV10-3 with TRBJ2-1, with 7 bases identical to TRBD2. This CDR3 contains 13 residues. The J segment lost 0 bases and the V segment lost 10 bases, leaving 3 bases of the junction unmatched. Per the germline V gene, CDR1 is ENHRY and CDR2 is SYGVKD. CDR3 residues: CATGDYSYNEQFF. The CDR3 DNA follows: TGTGCCACCGGGGACTACTCCTACAATGAGCAGTTCTTC.